These 5 T cell receptor beta chains were sequenced from one sample in a study of T cell changes during pregnancy in multiple sclerosis. The assay was immunoSEQ multiplex PCR, and TCRdb's table has in-frame clones only and misses some. This sample carries tens of thousands of clones, approximately 90% of them seen once, and the ten largest clones take roughly 4%. Sequenced material: PBMCs, taken in the first trimester of pregnancy. The receptors here all came from a female donor in good health, serving as a control in a pregnancy study. Some clones in this sample may be carry-over from other donors' samples.

The genes are TRBV11-3 and TRBJ2-5, with 9 bases lining up with TRBD1. Germline V gene data show CDR1 as SGHNT and CDR2 as YENEEA. The CDR3 is 13 residues long. Trimming removed 3 bases from V and 4 bases from J; junction bases left unmatched: 0. DNA for the CDR3: TGTGCCAGCAGCTTGGGACAGGGAGAGACCCAGTACTTC. It is translated as CASSLGQGETQYF.

Only one count was recorded for this clone. This sequence joins TRBV28 and TRBJ2-3; D uncertain. The CDR3 totals 12 residues. In germline, CDR1 is MDHEN, CDR2 SYDVKM. V shed 4 bases and J shed 4 bases, with 6 bases lying between them. The DNA for the CDR3 is TGTGCCAGCAGTTCGTCAGCAGATACGCAGTATTTT. Translated, it gives CASSSSADTQYF. The variable domain in full, completed from reference TRBV28 and TRBJ2-3, reads DVKVTQSSRYLVKRTGEKVFLECVQDMDHENMFWYRQDPGLGLRLIYFSYDVKMKEKGDIPEGYSVSREKKERFSLILESASTNQTSMYLCASSSSADTQYFGPGTRLTVL.

The CDR3 nucleotides are TGTGCCAGCAGCCCCCTCAGCGGGAGGAGCAAAGAGACCCAGTACTTC. Protein product: CASSPLSGRSKETQYF. The J gene is TRBJ2-5, the V gene TRBV11-2; TRBD2 aligns across 9 bases. Germline assignment: CDR1 SGHAT and CDR2 FQNNGV. Germline trimming cut 5 bases from V and 3 bases from J; bases unmatched to any gene: 10. The CDR3 length is 16 residues.

This chain links TRBV11-2 with TRBJ2-7, with 14 bases fitting TRBD2. V was clipped by 1 base and J by 2 bases; unmatched bases: 4. The CDR3 is made up of 17 amino acids. Germline-derived CDR1 and CDR2 are SGHAT and FQNNGV. DNA of the CDR3: TGTGCCAGCAGCTTAGCCGGACTAGCGGGAGGACCCTACGAGCAGTACTTC. Translating gives CASSLAGLAGGPYEQYF.

V usage is TRBV6-5 and J usage is TRBJ1-2; 10 bases are a match to TRBD1. Trimming at V came to 0 bases and at J to 7 bases, leaving 2 bases not matched to a gene. Germline assignment: CDR1 MNHEY and CDR2 SVGAGI. CDR3 length: 14 residues. The CDR3 nucleotides are TGTGCCAGCAGTTACTCTGGGACAGGGGCTGGCTACACCTTC. It is translated as CASSYSGTGAGYTF.